This T cell receptor (beta chain) stems from a study of cytomegalovirus exposure and HLA in healthy donors. Study results and caveats: A later analysis linked a missense DCLRE1C variant to TCR beta V- and J-gene trimming. In a later analysis, HLA-associated beta chains showed higher expansion and lower generation probabilities than comparable chains.

Amplification used 60 Vbeta primers and 13 Jbeta primers. TCRdb's table, derived via immunoSEQ multiplex PCR, lists solely in-frame clones and lacks some. The table shows a few hundred thousand clones, with 70% to 85% occurring only once. This CDR3 has 13 residues. Trimming removed 4 bases at V and 7 bases at J, with 15 bases between. In germline, CDR1 is SGHRS, CDR2 YFSETQ. This clone was counted once. What it binds is not known. The chain recombines TRBV5-1 with TRBJ2-7; no clear D gene. Sample: PBMCs. This sequence originates from a girl aged 2-10 years in good health and CMV-seronegative. This CDR3 is CASSPSEIREQYF. As DNA, the CDR3 is TGCGCCAGCAGCCCCTCCGAGATTCGGGAGCAGTACTTC.